The 32 T cell receptor beta chains below come from one sample, sequenced in a study of cytomegalovirus exposure and HLA in healthy donors. PCR primers comprised 60 Vbeta and 13 Jbeta primers. Repertoires were generated with immunoSEQ multiplex PCR, while TCRdb's copy carries only in-frame clones and drops some. The repertoire includes 75,000 to 90,000 clones, roughly 80% of them detected once, and 3.3% sits in the top ten. The sample was PBMCs. These receptors came from a man aged 45-65 years in good health and CMV-seronegative.

With regard to this clone: Distinct nucleotide sequences in the sample also encode this CDR3. The CDR3 DNA reads as TGTGCCAGCTCGGCAGGGTCGTCCTACGAGCAGTACTTC. It translates to CASSAGSSYEQYF. This chain uses TRBV18 with TRBJ2-7; possibly TRBD1 for D (5 bases). CDR1 and CDR2 from the germline V gene are KGHSH and LQKENI. CDR3 length: 13 amino acids. Trimming removed 6 bases at V and 1 base at J, with 10 bases between.

The V and J genes are TRBV4-1 and TRBJ1-2; no clear D. Germline V gives CDR1 MGHRA, CDR2 YSYEKL. V was shortened by 4 bases and J by 1 base, with 13 bases between the two germline ends. The CDR3 length is 15 residues. This CDR3 reads CASSPNLSDNYGYTF. Here the CDR3 DNA reads TGCGCCAGCAGCCCGAACCTTAGTGATAACTATGGCTACACCTTC.

The chain combines TRBV30 with TRBJ1-6; TRBD1 matches at 8 bases. Per the germline V gene, CDR1 is GTSNPN and CDR2 is SVGIG (reference sequence). Unmatched junction bases numbered 15, after V lost 5 bases and J lost 9 bases. The CDR3 loop spans 16 amino acids. The CDR3 region has the DNA TGTGCCTGGGGAGGGGGCAGGGGGCTCCTCATTTCACCCCTCCACTTT. It yields the protein CAWGGGRGLLISPLHF.

The V call is TRBV19, the J call TRBJ2-3, with 7 positions matching TRBD2. The CDR3 covers 12 residues. V was pared by 8 bases and J by 4 bases, with 3 bases of the junction left unmatched. Per the germline V gene, CDR1 is LNHDA and CDR2 is SQIVND (reference sequence). The CDR3 DNA sequence: TGTGCCAGTGCGCGGGGGTCAGATACGCAGTATTTT. Translation: CASARGSDTQYF.

The chain is built from TRBV5-1 and TRBJ2-3; 9 bases fit TRBD2. The trim removed 1 base at V and 5 bases at J, leaving 14 bases unmatched. This CDR3 has 18 residues. CDR1 and CDR2 (germline): SGHRS, YFSETQ. CDR3 in amino acids: CASSLNPPGLAKGDTQYF. DNA of the CDR3: TGCGCCAGCAGCTTGAATCCTCCGGGACTAGCAAAGGGAGATACGCAGTATTTT.

This chain links TRBV2 with TRBJ2-4, with D perhaps matching TRBD2 (6 bases). The germline gives CDR1 SNHLY, CDR2 FYNNEI. The CDR3 consists of 15 residues. V lost 8 bases to trimming and J lost 3 bases, with 17 bases between them. Written as DNA, the CDR3 is TGTGCCAGCCAGGGTGGAGGGATGGGCAAAAACATTCAGTACTTC. This codes for CASQGGGMGKNIQYF.

The chain combines TRBV4-1 with TRBJ2-7; D perhaps matches TRBD2 (5 bases). The V end was cut by 11 bases, the J end by 2 bases, with 16 bases between. The CDR3 has 13 residues. CDR1 and CDR2 from the germline V gene are MGHRA and YSYEKL. The CDR3 reads CAPQERETYEQYF. As DNA, the CDR3 is TGCGCCCCCCAGGAGAGGGAAACCTACGAGCAGTACTTC.

This clone was seen only a few times. The V call is TRBV2, the J call TRBJ2-4, with 8 bases identical to TRBD1. Germline-derived CDR1 and CDR2 are SNHLY and FYNNEI. The CDR3 is 12 residues long. J gave up 13 bases and V 7 bases, and 9 bases lay outside the gene matches. DNA of the CDR3: TGTGCCAGCACCCGGACAGGGAGTTCCCAGTACTTC. This gives the protein CASTRTGSSQYF.

V gene TRBV5-1 combines with J gene TRBJ1-4; D is perhaps TRBD1 (6 bases). The CDR3 has 14 residues. Per germline, CDR1 SGHRS and CDR2 YFSETQ. V gave up 0 bases and J gave up 6 bases, with 9 bases separating them. CDR3 residues: CASSLGAGDEKLFF. CDR3 sequence (DNA): TGCGCCAGCAGCTTGGGGGCAGGGGATGAAAAACTGTTTTTT.

This clone showed up just a few times. The chain joins TRBV15 to TRBJ2-7; the match to TRBD2 covers 9 bases. Germline assignment: CDR1 LNHNV and CDR2 YYDKDF (reference sequence). CDR3 length: 17 residues. After removal of 0 bases from V and 0 bases from J, the junction contained 6 bases not matched to a gene. CDR3 nucleotides: TGTGCCACCAGCAGAGATAGCGGGGGCCGCTACTCCTACGAGCAGTACTTC. Its protein is CATSRDSGGRYSYEQYF.

The chain is built from TRBV4-2 and TRBJ1-3; possible D gene TRBD1, 5 bases. This CDR3 is built from 16 residues. Germline CDR1 reads LGHNA; CDR2 reads YNFKEQ. V lost 1 base to trimming and J lost 0 bases, with 10 bases between them. The CDR3 DNA is TGTGCCAGCAGCCAAGCCGAACAGGCCTCTGGAAACACCATATATTTT. Protein sequence: CASSQAEQASGNTIYF.

This rearrangement joins TRBV19 to TRBJ1-2; TRBD1 aligns across 7 bases. CDR3 length equals 16 residues. Per the germline V gene, CDR1 is LNHDA and CDR2 is SQIVND (reference sequence). V was pared by 6 bases and J by 3 bases, with 13 bases of the junction left unmatched. This CDR3 is CASSPSGRQGDYGYTF. The CDR3 bases are TGTGCCAGTAGCCCCTCCGGGAGACAGGGAGACTATGGCTACACCTTC.

The rearrangement links TRBV5-1 to TRBJ1-1; 7 nucleotides align to TRBD1. Trimming removed 5 bases from V and 5 bases from J; junction bases left unmatched: 6. CDR1 SGHRS and CDR2 YFSETQ come from the germline V gene. This CDR3 has 13 amino acids. Here the CDR3 DNA reads TGCGCCAGCAGAGGACAGGAGGGTACTGAAGCTTTCTTT. It specifies CASRGQEGTEAFF.

This chain uses TRBV15 with TRBJ2-5; 7 bases agree with TRBD1. This CDR3 region has 16 residues. Trimming removed 4 bases from V and 5 bases from J; junction bases left unmatched: 13. The germline V gene has CDR1 LNHNV and CDR2 YYDKDF (reference sequence). CDR3 in DNA: TGTGCCACCAGCACAGCTGCGAGGGGGCTGAGGGAGACCCAGTACTTC. Its translation is CATSTAARGLRETQYF.

V and J are TRBV18 and TRBJ2-7; perhaps TRBD2 as D (6 bases). CDR1 and CDR2 from the germline V gene are KGHSH and LQKENI. CDR3 length equals 14 residues. V was clipped by 3 bases and J by 4 bases, with 13 bases between them. CDR3 nucleotides: TGTGCCAGCTCACCGGTCGGGGGAGGTTACGAGCAGTACTTC. This translates into CASSPVGGGYEQYF.

This clone came up a few times. The rearrangement uses TRBV19 and TRBJ1-5; 7 bases match TRBD1. There are 19 residues in the CDR3. The V gene end was trimmed by 3 bases and the J gene end by 1 base; junction bases not matched to a gene: 15. Germline V lookup: CDR1 LNHDA, CDR2 SQIVND (reference sequence). The CDR3 DNA reads TGTGCCAGTAGTATCATGCCAGGGGGACGGTCACCCAGCAATCAGCCCCAGCATTTT. Protein product: CASSIMPGGRSPSNQPQHF.

The chain combines TRBV5-1 with TRBJ2-5; D not certain. With the DNA end fitting TRBJ2-7 better, the J assignment may be wrong. There are 15 residues in the CDR3. Germline loops: CDR1 SGHRS, CDR2 YFSETQ. The CDR3, as DNA: TGCGCCAGCAGCTTGGCCAGCTCTTTCGACTACGAGCAGTACTTC. The encoded protein is CASSLASSFDYEQYF.

In this sample, this clone turned up once. J is TRBJ2-1 and V is TRBV5-1; 8 bases are a match to TRBD2. Germline lookup yields CDR1 SGHRS and CDR2 YFSETQ. The CDR3 runs 13 residues. J lost 15 bases, V lost 2 bases, and 10 bases had no gene match. CDR3 bases: TGCGCCAGCAGCTTAGGAGGAGCGGGGGAGGGGTTCTTC. This codes for CASSLGGAGEGFF.

The chain couples TRBV28 to TRBJ2-7, with 8 bases aligning to TRBD1. The CDR3 is 16 amino acids. The V gene end was trimmed by 6 bases and the J gene end by 0 bases; junction bases not matched to a gene: 10. From germline, CDR1 is MDHEN and CDR2 SYDVKM. Here the CDR3 DNA reads TGTGCCAGCAGCCCCCCGGACAGGGCAAGCTCCTACGAGCAGTACTTC. Protein sequence: CASSPPDRASSYEQYF.

The chain couples TRBV27 to TRBJ2-7; perhaps TRBD1 as D (5 bases). From germline, CDR1 is MNHEY and CDR2 SMNVEV (reference sequence). This CDR3 comprises 15 residues. The V end was cut by 5 bases, the J end by 3 bases, with 17 bases between. This chain's CDR3 is CASSRELQANYEQYF. In DNA, the CDR3 is TGTGCCAGCAGTCGCGAGTTACAGGCCAACTACGAGCAGTACTTC.

V usage is TRBV5-4 and J usage is TRBJ1-6, with a weak D call TRBD1 (5 bases). This CDR3 is 15 amino acids long. Trimming cost V 4 bases and J 10 bases, with 18 bases left between them. CDR1 is SGHNT, CDR2 YYREEE, per germline (reference sequence). CDR3 loop: CASSPDSSGTSPLHF. For the CDR3, the DNA is TGTGCCAGCAGCCCTGACAGCTCGGGCACCTCACCCCTCCACTTT.

The chain is built from TRBV18 and TRBJ2-5; 7 nucleotides line up with TRBD1. Losses at the gene ends were 5 bases for V and 4 bases for J; bases not matched to a gene: 4. This CDR3 has 13 amino acids. CDR1 KGHSH and CDR2 LQKENI come from the germline V gene. The CDR3 coding sequence is TGTGCCAGCTCATACAACAGGGGAGAGACCCAGTACTTC. The encoded protein is CASSYNRGETQYF. The full variable domain, rest sourced from reference TRBV18 and TRBJ2-5, is NAGVMQNPRHLVRRRGQEARLRCSPMKGHSHVYWYRQLPEEGLKFMVYLQKENIIDESGMPKERFSAEFPKEGPSILRIQQVVRGDSAAYFCASSYNRGETQYFGPGTRLLVL.

Only a few counts were recorded for this clone. The chain is built from TRBV4-1 and TRBJ1-1; D uncertain. The V end lost 1 base, the J end lost 7 bases, and 13 bases lay between the germline ends. The CDR3 spans 14 residues. Germline CDR1 and CDR2: MGHRA and YSYEKL. The CDR3: CASSQVRRTVEAFF. The DNA of the CDR3 is TGCGCCAGCAGCCAAGTTCGGCGGACTGTTGAAGCTTTCTTT.

V gene TRBV19 combines with J gene TRBJ1-5; possible D gene TRBD1, 5 bases. V was clipped by 7 bases and J by 2 bases, with 18 bases between them. Germline CDR1 reads LNHDA; CDR2 reads SQIVND (reference sequence). The CDR3 has 16 amino acids. The CDR3 protein is CASTNSRGFGNQPQHF. The CDR3 bases are TGTGCCAGTACAAATAGTCGGGGGTTTGGCAATCAGCCCCAGCATTTT.

Details on this clone: One end of the junction is discordant with germline, which a read error may explain. The genes are TRBV7-9 and TRBJ2-2, with D hard to call. The V gene's germline CDR1 is SEHNR and CDR2 FQNEAQ (reference sequence). The CDR3 sequence is 12 residues long. Written as DNA, the CDR3 is TGTTCCAGCAGCATTGGAGCTGGGGAGCTGTTTTTT. Translated: CSSSIGAGELFF.

The CDR3 DNA follows: TGTGCCAGCAGTGGGGGAGGGCTTTTTGGCTACACCTTC. It specifies CASSGGGLFGYTF. V and J are TRBV2 and TRBJ1-2, with D uncertain. This CDR3 has 13 amino acids. Germline values: CDR1 SNHLY, CDR2 FYNNEI. V shed 4 bases and J shed 7 bases, with 13 bases lying between them.

This clone was seen a handful of times. The J gene is TRBJ2-1, the V gene TRBV11-2, with TRBD2 identical over 7 bases. In germline, CDR1 is SGHAT, CDR2 FQNNGV. Germline trimming cut 2 bases from V and 0 bases from J; bases unmatched to any gene: 7. The CDR3 has 17 amino acids. The CDR3 region has the DNA TGTGCCAGCAGCTTAAGACCGCGGGGGAGCTCCTACAATGAGCAGTTCTTC. Translated: CASSLRPRGSSYNEQFF.

V and J are TRBV5-8 and TRBJ2-1; the match to TRBD2 covers 8 bases. J lost 3 bases, V lost 0 bases, and 8 bases had no gene match. CDR3 length: 17 amino acids. Germline CDR1 and CDR2: SGHTS and YDEGEE. As DNA, the CDR3 is TGTGCCAGCAGCTTGGGTGTTAGCGGGGCCCGCTACAATGAGCAGTTCTTC. This codes for CASSLGVSGARYNEQFF.

This clone occurred a few times. This sequence joins TRBV27 and TRBJ2-3, with a tentative D call TRBD1 (5 bases). The CDR3 runs 16 residues. V was shortened by 1 base and J by 6 bases, with 17 bases between the two germline ends. Germline V gives CDR1 MNHEY, CDR2 SMNVEV (reference sequence). CDR3: CASSLLNIGVGDTQYF. The CDR3 nucleotides are TGTGCCAGCAGTTTATTGAATATAGGGGTCGGGGATACGCAGTATTTT.

V and J are TRBV5-4 and TRBJ2-1; no clear D gene. V lost 2 bases and J 0 bases, leaving 9 bases between the germline ends. CDR1 is SGHNT and CDR2 is YYREEE in the germline V gene (reference sequence). The CDR3 spans 15 residues. CDR3 coding DNA: TGTGCCAGCAGCTTTCGAAGGAGCTCCTACAATGAGCAGTTCTTC. Translation gives CASSFRRSSYNEQFF.

The chain has TRBV10-3 and TRBJ1-2, with D possibly being TRBD1 (6 bases). Germline-derived CDR1 and CDR2 are ENHRY and SYGVKD. There are 13 residues in the CDR3. V was pared by 8 bases and J by 7 bases, with 17 bases between. The CDR3 loop reads CAIGRGFEFGYTF. CDR3 nucleotides: TGTGCCATCGGCAGGGGTTTCGAGTTTGGCTACACCTTC.

The chain uses TRBV7-9 and TRBJ2-5, with 8 nucleotides matching TRBD2. Germline CDR1 SEHNR, CDR2 FQNEAQ (reference sequence). V was pared by 2 bases and J by 2 bases, with 4 bases of the junction left unmatched. This CDR3 is built from 15 residues. The CDR3 DNA is TGTGCCAGCAGCTTACGGGGGGGGTTACAAGAGACCCAGTACTTC. Translating gives CASSLRGGLQETQYF.